The T cell receptor (beta chain) under discussion was sequenced for a study of blood T cell repertoires in COVID-19 (TCRdb year 2020). In the study overall: Samples from collaborators originated in the United States, Italy and Spain and spanned both the acute and convalescent phases of COVID-19. The prospective study material was composed of cDNA or gDNA derived from T cells, B-cell-depleted T cells, or PBMCs. The dataset comprised deeply sampled blood TCRbeta repertoires from subjects exposed to, actively infected with, or recovered from COVID-19. The repertoires were released in a freely available public database intended as a resource for research on the immune response to SARS-CoV-2. The samples were drawn from two sources: the first 160 participants of the ongoing ImmuneRACE study, and 950 to 1,500 subjects contributed by 6 global collaborators. A de-identified subject ID, COVID-19 status, age in years and sex were almost always included in the sample metadata. HLA class I and class II types, where available, came from metadata supplied by the sample provider rather than from assay-based typing.

Collaborating institutions collected whole blood in K2EDTA tubes following their own protocols. For TCRbeta analysis, collaborators shipped samples in one of three forms: frozen whole blood, isolated PBMCs, or DNA extracted from either of those sample types. This clone was recorded a few times. There is no known antigen for this receptor. Base qualities were left out, and no much larger clone turns up one base away. TCRbeta CDR3 regions were amplified from genomic DNA by means of the immunoSEQ Assay, a bias-controlled multiplex PCR. From the authors' description of their analysis: The number of nucleated cells in each sample was estimated from the amplification of reference gene primers within the assay. To quantify the absolute abundance of each unique TCRbeta CDR3 rearrangement, sequence reads were collapsed and filtered. For each sample, productive Simpson clonality was calculated as the square root of Simpson's diversity index over productive rearrangements. TCRdb carries this immuneACCESS record with in-frame sequences only. Its versions omit some clonotypes, under half of them owing to an unresolved V gene in the studies checked, with the rest unexplained. V, J and clone size are those of that table, while D and trimming were read from the DNA. The table for this sample lists roughly 70,000 clones; 70% to 80% of them were counted only once. The leading ten clones occupy under 25% of the sample.

On the study overall, not on this receptor specifically: The amount of clinical and demographic metadata varied by source and participant and was provided uncurated.

From the germline V gene, CDR1 is SGHTA and CDR2 is FQGNSA. V ends up 2 bases short and J 7 bases short, with an unmatched junction base count of 4. The CDR3 runs 15 amino acids, cysteine and phenylalanine included. Kept here is only the CDR3 DNA, which spans 45 bases and is read in frame from base 1. The chain is made from TRBV7-2 and TRBJ1-4; 10 central bases correspond to TRBD1. The sample taken for sequencing was peripheral blood. The source of this sequence is a man in his sixties or seventies with acute or convalescent COVID-19. The bases are TGTGCCAGCAGCTTACCCGGGACAGGGGCTGAAAAACTGTTTTTT. It specifies CASSLPGTGAEKLFF.